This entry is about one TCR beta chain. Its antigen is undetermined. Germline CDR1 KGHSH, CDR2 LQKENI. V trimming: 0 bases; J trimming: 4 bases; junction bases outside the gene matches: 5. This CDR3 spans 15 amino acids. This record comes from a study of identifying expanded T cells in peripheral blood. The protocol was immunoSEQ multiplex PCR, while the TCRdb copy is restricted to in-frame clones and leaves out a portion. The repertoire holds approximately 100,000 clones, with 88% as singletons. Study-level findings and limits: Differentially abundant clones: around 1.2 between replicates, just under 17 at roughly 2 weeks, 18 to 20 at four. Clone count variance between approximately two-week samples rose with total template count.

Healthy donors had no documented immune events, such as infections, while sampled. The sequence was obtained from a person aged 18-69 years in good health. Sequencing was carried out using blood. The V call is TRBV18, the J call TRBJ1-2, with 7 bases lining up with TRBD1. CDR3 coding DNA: TGTGCCAGCTCACCACCGGGGACAGAAGGCTATGGCTACACCTTC. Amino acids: CASSPPGTEGYGYTF.